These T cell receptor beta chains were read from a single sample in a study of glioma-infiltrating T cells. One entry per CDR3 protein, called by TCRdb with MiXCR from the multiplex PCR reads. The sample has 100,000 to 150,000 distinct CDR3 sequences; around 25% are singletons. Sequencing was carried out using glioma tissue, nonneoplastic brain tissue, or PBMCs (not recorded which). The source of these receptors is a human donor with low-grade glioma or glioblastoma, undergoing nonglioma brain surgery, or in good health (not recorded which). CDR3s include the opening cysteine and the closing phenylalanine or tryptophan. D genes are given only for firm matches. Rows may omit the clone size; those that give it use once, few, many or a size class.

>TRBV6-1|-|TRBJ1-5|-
TGTGCCAGCAGCTCCCCGTCCGGTCCCCAGCATTTT
CASSSPSGPQHF
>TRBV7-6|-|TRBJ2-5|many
TGTGCCAGCAGCTTAGATCCCGACGGCCAAGAGACCCAGTACTTC
CASSLDPDGQETQYF
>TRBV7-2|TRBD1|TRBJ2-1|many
TGTGCCAGCAGCCGGACAGGGAACTCCTACAATGAGCAGTTCTTC
CASSRTGNSYNEQFF
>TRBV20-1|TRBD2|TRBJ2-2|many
TGCAGTGCAAGGACTAGCGGTTCCACCGGGGAGCTGTTTTTT
CSARTSGSTGELFF
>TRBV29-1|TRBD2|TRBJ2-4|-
TGCAGCGTTGAAGTGGGGGGGACCAAAAACATTCAGTACTTC
CSVEVGGTKNIQYF
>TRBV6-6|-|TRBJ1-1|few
TGTGCCAGCAGTTACGGGCTGGGCACTGAAGCTTTCTTT
CASSYGLGTEAFF
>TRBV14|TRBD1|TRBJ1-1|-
TGTGCCAGCAACGTACAGGGGCCGAACACTGAAGCTTTCTTT
CASNVQGPNTEAFF
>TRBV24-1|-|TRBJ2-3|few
TGTGCCACCAGTGATTCCGGGACGGGACGGACAGATACGCAGTATTTT
CATSDSGTGRTDTQYF
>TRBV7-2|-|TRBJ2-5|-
TGTGCCAGCAGCTTAGAGCGGCAAGAGACCCAGTACTTC
CASSLERQETQYF
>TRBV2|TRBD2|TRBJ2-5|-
TGTGCCAGCATAGAAGCGGGACTGTGGGGCCGGTACTTC
CASIEAGLWGRYF
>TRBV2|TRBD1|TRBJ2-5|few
TGTGCCAGCAGGGAGACAGGGGGCGCAGAGACCCAGTACTTC
CASRETGGAETQYF
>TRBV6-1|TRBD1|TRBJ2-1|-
TGTGCCAGCAGTTGGACAGGGAAATACAATGAGCAGTTCTTC
CASSWTGKYNEQFF
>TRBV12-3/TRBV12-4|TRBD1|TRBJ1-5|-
TGTGCCAGCAGTCTCTTCGGGACAGTCAATCAGCCCCAGCATTTT
CASSLFGTVNQPQHF
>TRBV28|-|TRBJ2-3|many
TGTGCCAGCAGTCGAGGTGCAGGCCGAGGGGGGACAGATACGCAGTATTTT
CASSRGAGRGGTDTQYF
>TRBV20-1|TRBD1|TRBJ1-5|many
TGCAGTGCTCGGGACAGCTTGAATCAGCCCCAGCATTTT
CSARDSLNQPQHF
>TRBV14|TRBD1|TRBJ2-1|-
TGTGCCAGCAGCCATCTATCAGGGGGCAACAATGAGCAGTTCTTC
CASSHLSGGNNEQFF
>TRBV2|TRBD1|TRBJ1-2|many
TGTGCCAGCAGTGAGGCAGGGGGGGGCTATGGCTACACCTTC
CASSEAGGGYGYTF
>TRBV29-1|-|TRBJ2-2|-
TGCAGCATTCGGGCGGCAAACGCGAACACCGGGGAGCTGTTTTTT
CSIRAANANTGELFF
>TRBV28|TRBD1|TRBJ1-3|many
TGTGCCAGCAGTTTAGGGACAGGCGTACTAGATCTGAGCTCTGGAAACACCATATATTTT
CASSLGTGVLDLSSGNTIYF
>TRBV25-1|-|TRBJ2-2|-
TGTGCCAGCAGTTTACAGGTGGTCCCCACCGGGGAGCTGTTTTTT
CASSLQVVPTGELFF
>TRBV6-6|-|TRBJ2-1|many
TGTGCCAGCAGTTACTCGGCTGAGTACAATGAGCAGTTCTTC
CASSYSAEYNEQFF
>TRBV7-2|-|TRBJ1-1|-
TGTGCCAGCAGCTTAGCCCTCGAGAGGGCTGAAGCTTTCTTT
CASSLALERAEAFF
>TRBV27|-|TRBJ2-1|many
TGTGCCAGCAGTTCGGGATCCCTTACCGGGGCCCCGTTCTTC
CASSSGSLTGAPFF
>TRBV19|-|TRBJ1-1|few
TGTGCCAGTAGTTACAGGGAATGGAACACTGAAGCTTTCTTT
CASSYREWNTEAFF
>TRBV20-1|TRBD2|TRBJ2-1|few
TGCAGTGCCCAAACTGGGACTAGCGGGGGGCCCTCCTACAATGAGCAGTTCTTC
CSAQTGTSGGPSYNEQFF
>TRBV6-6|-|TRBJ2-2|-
TGTGCCAGCAGTTACTCGTTAGGCTGGCTGAACACCGGGGAGCTGTTTTTT
CASSYSLGWLNTGELFF
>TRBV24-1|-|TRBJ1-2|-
TGTGCCACCAGTGATTCCACAGGGTACAACTATGGCTACACCTTC
CATSDSTGYNYGYTF
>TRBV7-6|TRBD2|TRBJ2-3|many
TGTGCCAGCAGCCTAAGTGCCACGGGAGGAGGCACAGATACGCAGTATTTT
CASSLSATGGGTDTQYF
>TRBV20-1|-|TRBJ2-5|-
TGCAGTGCTAGAGCCGGGATCCAAGAGACCCAGTACTTC
CSARAGIQETQYF
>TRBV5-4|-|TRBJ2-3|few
TGTGCCAGCAGCTTGGCCGGGGGAGAGGATACGCAGTATTTT
CASSLAGGEDTQYF
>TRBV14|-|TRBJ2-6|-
TGTGCCGGCAGCTTGAGTTCCAACGTCCTGACTTTC
CAGSLSSNVLTF
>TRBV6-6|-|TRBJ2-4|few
TGTGCCAGCAGTTACTCAAGGAAGGCCAAAAACATTCAGTACTTC
CASSYSRKAKNIQYF
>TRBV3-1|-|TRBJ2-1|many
TGTGCCAGCAGCTTCCGGGTTTCAATAGGGGCAGTTTTCTTC
CASSFRVSIGAVFF
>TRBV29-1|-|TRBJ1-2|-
TGCAGCGTGGAACCCCAGGGGAACTATGGCTACACCTTC
CSVEPQGNYGYTF
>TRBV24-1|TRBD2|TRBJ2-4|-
TGTGCCACCAGTGATTTTCCCCGGGGGGGAAACATTCAGTACTTC
CATSDFPRGGNIQYF
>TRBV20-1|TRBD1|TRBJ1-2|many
TGCAGTGCTACCCCAGGACAGGGGAACTATGGCTACACCTTC
CSATPGQGNYGYTF
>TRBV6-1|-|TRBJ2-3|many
TGTGCCAGCAGCAGCGGACGGCTTCGCACAGATACGCAGTATTTT
CASSSGRLRTDTQYF
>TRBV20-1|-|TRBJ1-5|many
TGCAGTGTCAACGCCCAGGGCGGCAATCAGCCCCAGCATTTT
CSVNAQGGNQPQHF
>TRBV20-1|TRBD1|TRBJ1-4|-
TGCAGTGCCCCCCCAGGCGGACAGGCTGACGAAAAACTGTTTTTT
CSAPPGGQADEKLFF
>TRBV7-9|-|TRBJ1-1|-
TGTGCCAGCAGCTTAGATGCACAGAAAAACACTGAAGCTTTCTTT
CASSLDAQKNTEAFF
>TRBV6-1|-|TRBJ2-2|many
TGTGCCAGCAGTGGACGACAGGTCGGGACCGGGGAGCTGTTTTTT
CASSGRQVGTGELFF
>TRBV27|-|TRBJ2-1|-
TGTGCCAGCAGCTGGGGGACGGTTCGGGATAATGAGCAGTTCTTC
CASSWGTVRDNEQFF
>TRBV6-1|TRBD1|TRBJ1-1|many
TGTGCCAGCATAAGACAGGGTGACACTGAAGCTTTCTTT
CASIRQGDTEAFF
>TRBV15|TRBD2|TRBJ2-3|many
TGTGCCACCAGCGGGCGCGGGACTAGCGGGGGCTCAACTAGCACAGATACGCAGTATTTT
CATSGRGTSGGSTSTDTQYF
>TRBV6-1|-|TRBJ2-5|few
TGTGCCAGCAGCAGGGGTCGGGAGCTTCAAGAGACCCAGTACTTC
CASSRGRELQETQYF
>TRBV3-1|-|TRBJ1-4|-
TGTGCCAGCAGCCAGGGCCCTTCTAATGAAAAACTGTTTTTT
CASSQGPSNEKLFF
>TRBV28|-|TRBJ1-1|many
TGTGCCAGCAGTTCCCAGAACACTGAAGCTTTCTTT
CASSSQNTEAFF
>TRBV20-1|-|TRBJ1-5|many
TGCAGTGCCAGAAACACAGTTGATCAGCCCCAGCATTTT
CSARNTVDQPQHF
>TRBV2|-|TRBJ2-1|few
TGTGCCAGCATCCTCAGGGGTACCTACAATGAGCAGTTCTTC
CASILRGTYNEQFF
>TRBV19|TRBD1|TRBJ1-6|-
TGTGCCAGCCGACAGGGGTCGTCACCCCTCCACTTT
CASRQGSSPLHF
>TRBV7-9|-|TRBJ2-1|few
TGTGCCAGCCTCTTTTGGGGGAGCCAAGGCAATGAGCAGTTCTTC
CASLFWGSQGNEQFF
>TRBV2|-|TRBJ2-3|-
TGTGCCAGCGCTGGGGGCAGGATCGGGGATACGCAGTATTTT
CASAGGRIGDTQYF